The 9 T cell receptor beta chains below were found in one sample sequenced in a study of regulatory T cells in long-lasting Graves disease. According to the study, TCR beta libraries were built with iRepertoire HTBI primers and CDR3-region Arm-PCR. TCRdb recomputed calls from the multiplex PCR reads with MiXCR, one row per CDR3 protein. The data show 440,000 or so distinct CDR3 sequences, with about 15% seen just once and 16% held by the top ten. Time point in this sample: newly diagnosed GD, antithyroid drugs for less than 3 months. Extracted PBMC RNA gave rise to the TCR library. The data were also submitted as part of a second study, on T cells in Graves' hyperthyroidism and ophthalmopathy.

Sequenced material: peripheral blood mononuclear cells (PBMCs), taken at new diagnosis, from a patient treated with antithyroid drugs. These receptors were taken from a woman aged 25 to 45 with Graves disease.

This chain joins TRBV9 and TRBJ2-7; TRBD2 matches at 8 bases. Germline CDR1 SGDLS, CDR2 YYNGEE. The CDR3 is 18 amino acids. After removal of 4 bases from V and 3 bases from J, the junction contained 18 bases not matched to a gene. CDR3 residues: CASSSSSLTSGDHYEQYF. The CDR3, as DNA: TGTGCCAGCAGCTCAAGCTCCCTTACTAGCGGAGACCACTACGAGCAGTACTTC.

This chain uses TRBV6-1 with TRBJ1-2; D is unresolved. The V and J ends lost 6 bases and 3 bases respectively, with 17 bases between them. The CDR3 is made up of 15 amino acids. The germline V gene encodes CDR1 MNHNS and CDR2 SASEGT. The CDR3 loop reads CASRGKPYDDYGYTF. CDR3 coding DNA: TGTGCCAGCAGGGGAAAACCTTACGATGACTATGGCTACACCTTC.

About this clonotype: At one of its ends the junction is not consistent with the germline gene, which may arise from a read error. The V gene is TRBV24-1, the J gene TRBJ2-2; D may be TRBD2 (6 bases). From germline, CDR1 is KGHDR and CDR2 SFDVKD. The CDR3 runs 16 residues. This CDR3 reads CATSDLNRGSAGELLF. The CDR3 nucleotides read TGTGCCACCAGTGATTTGAATCGGGGGAGCGCCGGGGAGCTGCTTTTT.

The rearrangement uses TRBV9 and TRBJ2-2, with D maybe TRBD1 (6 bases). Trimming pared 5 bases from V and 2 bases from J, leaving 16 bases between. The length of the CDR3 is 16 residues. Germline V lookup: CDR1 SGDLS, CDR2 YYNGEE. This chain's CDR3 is CASRARVGGNTGELFF. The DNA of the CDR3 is TGTGCCAGCAGAGCTCGGGTAGGGGGAAACACCGGGGAGCTGTTTTTT.

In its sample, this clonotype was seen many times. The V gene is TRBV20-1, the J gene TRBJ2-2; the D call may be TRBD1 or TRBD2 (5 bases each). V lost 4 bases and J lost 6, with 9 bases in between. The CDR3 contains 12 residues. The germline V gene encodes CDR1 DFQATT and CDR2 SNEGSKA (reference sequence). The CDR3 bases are TGCAGTGCTACTGGGGACGCCGGGGAGCTGTTTTTT. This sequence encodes CSATGDAGELFF.

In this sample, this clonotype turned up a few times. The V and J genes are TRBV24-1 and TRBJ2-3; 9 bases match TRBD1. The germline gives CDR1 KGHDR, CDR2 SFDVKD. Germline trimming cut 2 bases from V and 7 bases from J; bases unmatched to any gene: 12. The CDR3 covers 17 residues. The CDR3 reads CATSDWDRDIMLHTQYF. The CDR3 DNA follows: TGTGCCACCAGTGATTGGGACAGGGACATCATGTTGCATACGCAGTATTTT.

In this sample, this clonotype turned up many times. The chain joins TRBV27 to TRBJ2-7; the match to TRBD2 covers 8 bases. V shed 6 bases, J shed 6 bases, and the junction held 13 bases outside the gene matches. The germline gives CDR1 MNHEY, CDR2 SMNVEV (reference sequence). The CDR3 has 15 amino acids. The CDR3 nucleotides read TGTGCCAGCAGCCGTTTGGGTAGCGGGAATGCCGAGCAGTACTTC. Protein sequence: CASSRLGSGNAEQYF.

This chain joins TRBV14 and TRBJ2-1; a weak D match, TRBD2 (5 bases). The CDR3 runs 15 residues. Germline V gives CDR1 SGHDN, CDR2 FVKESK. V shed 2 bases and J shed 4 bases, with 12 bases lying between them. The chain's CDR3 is CASSQSFTGYNEQFF. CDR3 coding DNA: TGTGCCAGCAGCCAATCGTTTACGGGATACAATGAGCAGTTCTTC.

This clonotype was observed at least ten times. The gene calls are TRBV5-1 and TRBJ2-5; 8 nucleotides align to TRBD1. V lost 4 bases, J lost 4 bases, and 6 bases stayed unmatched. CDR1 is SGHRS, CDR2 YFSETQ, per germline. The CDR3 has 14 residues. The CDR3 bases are TGCGCCAGCAGCCCCAGGGGGCGGGGAGAGACCCAGTACTTC. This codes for CASSPRGRGETQYF.